This T cell receptor beta chain was profiled in a study of CD8+CD57+ T cells in acquired aplastic anemia. Overall study results and limits: Common to patients and controls were approximately 30 CD8+ CDR3 sequences.

By flow cytometry, patients selected for sequencing had shown an expansion of CD8+CD57+ cells. Severe acquired aplastic anemia affected all patients. Trimming removed 3 bases at V and 4 bases at J, with 5 bases between. CDR3 length: 11 residues. Germline CDR1 and CDR2: DFQATT and SNEGSKA (reference sequence). Comment on this clonotype: Its antigen is not known.

Genomic DNA constituted the template upon which TCR beta VDJ and CDR3 profiling was performed. TCRdb reprocessed the reads with MiXCR, giving one entry per CDR3 protein. The data hold about 98,000 distinct CDR3 sequences, with less than 75% observed a single time. Specimen: sorted CD4+, CD8+, or CD8+CD57+ T cells (not recorded which) from PBMCs. This clonotype was obtained from a human donor with aplastic anemia. The chain has TRBV20-1 and TRBJ2-3; D ambiguous. The CDR3 protein is CSASLSDTQYF. Written as DNA, the CDR3 is TGCAGTGCTAGCCTCTCAGATACGCAGTATTTT.